Below, 30 T cell receptor beta chains from the same sample are listed, as sequenced in a study of long-term antiretroviral therapy in people with HIV. Version v3.0 of the immunoSEQ assay was performed at survey level. Profiled with immunoSEQ multiplex PCR; TCRdb holds only in-frame clones, not every one. Seen here are about 28,000 clones, 80% to 90% observed once, and the top ten hold 3.8%. The material sequenced was unsorted PBMCs, taken 0.8 years before starting antiretroviral therapy. The receptor source for this set is a man aged 18 to 29 with HIV.

The V and J genes are TRBV7-2 and TRBJ2-7; D perhaps matches TRBD2 (6 bases). V shed 3 bases and J shed 3 bases, with 12 bases lying between them. This CDR3 contains 14 residues. CDR1 and CDR2 from the germline V gene are SGHTA and FQGNSA. CDR3 nucleotides: TGTGCCAGCAGCTTCTCCGGGAGTCGCTACGAGCAGTACTTC. The encoded protein is CASSFSGSRYEQYF.

V gene TRBV2 combines with J gene TRBJ2-5; perhaps TRBD2 as D (6 bases). The V end lost 5 bases, the J end lost 0 bases, and 10 bases lay between the germline ends. The CDR3 runs 14 residues. Germline V gives CDR1 SNHLY, CDR2 FYNNEI. In nucleotides, the CDR3 is TGTGCCAGCAGTTCTCGGGACTACCAAGAGACCCAGTACTTC. It codes for CASSSRDYQETQYF.

The rearrangement links TRBV29-1 to TRBJ2-2, with D maybe TRBD1 (5 bases). The CDR3 has 13 amino acids. Germline V gene lookup returns CDR1 SQVTM and CDR2 ANQGSEA. The V end was cut by 4 bases, the J end by 2 bases, with 8 bases between. CDR3 bases: TGCAGCGTTGGCAGGGAAAACACCGGGGAGCTGTTTTTT. It translates to CSVGRENTGELFF.

This clone was counted once. This chain connects TRBV6-6 to TRBJ2-2; no clear D. Deletions cut 3 bases from V and 6 bases from J, with 2 bases between. The CDR3 has 11 amino acids. Germline values: CDR1 MNHNY, CDR2 SVGAGI (reference sequence). This CDR3 is CASSYPGELFF. The CDR3 DNA reads TGTGCCAGCAGTTATCCCGGGGAGCTGTTTTTT.

The V and J genes are TRBV6-5 and TRBJ2-1, with 8 bases aligning to TRBD2. CDR1 is MNHEY and CDR2 is SVGAGI in the germline V gene. CDR3 length: 14 amino acids. The J segment lost 9 bases and the V segment lost 7 bases, leaving 11 bases of the junction unmatched. DNA for the CDR3: TGTGCCAGCACCCCCAGAGCGGGAGACGGTGAGCAGTTCTTC. This encodes CASTPRAGDGEQFF.

This chain joins TRBV5-1 and TRBJ2-2; D gene unclear. Germline lookup yields CDR1 SGHRS and CDR2 YFSETQ. This CDR3 is built from 14 residues. Trimming shortened V by 0 bases and J by 6 bases, and 9 bases separated the two germline ends. The DNA of the CDR3 is TGCGCCAGCAGCTTGGCCATTGATTCCGGGGAGCTGTTTTTT. Its translation: CASSLAIDSGELFF.

The genes are TRBV5-4 and TRBJ2-2; 8 bases align to TRBD2. The CDR3 runs 16 residues. CDR1 and CDR2 (germline): SGHNT, YYREEE (reference sequence). Unmatched junction bases numbered 7, after V lost 6 bases and J lost 0 bases. CDR3 DNA: TGTGCCAGCAACCTGACGGGACTAGCGAACACCGGGGAGCTGTTTTTT. As protein: CASNLTGLANTGELFF.

DNA for the CDR3: TGTGCCACCTCGCTCCGAGACAGATTCACAGATACGCAGTATTTT. It specifies CATSLRDRFTDTQYF. The chain joins TRBV19 to TRBJ2-3; D is possibly TRBD1 (5 bases). The V end lost 10 bases, the J end lost 2 bases, and 19 bases lay between the germline ends. Germline lookup yields CDR1 LNHDA and CDR2 SQIVND (reference sequence). The CDR3 consists of 15 residues.

This clone has just one count. The chain is built from TRBV6-6 and TRBJ2-1; TRBD2 is a possible D gene (6 bases). Trimming left V 8 bases short and J 6 bases short, with 14 bases between. Germline CDR1 reads MNHNY; CDR2 reads SVGAGI (reference sequence). The CDR3 is 13 amino acids. The chain's CDR3 is CASRLVLVNEQFF. Here the CDR3 DNA reads TGTGCCAGCCGACTAGTATTGGTCAATGAGCAGTTCTTC.

V and J are TRBV6-6 and TRBJ1-1; D is possibly TRBD1 (6 bases). The CDR3 contains 13 residues. The ends were cut back, 7 bases at V and 1 base at J, with 10 bases in the middle. Germline V gene data show CDR1 as MNHNY and CDR2 as SVGAGI (reference sequence). The CDR3 nucleotides read TGTGCCAGCACCTTACAGGGGAACACTGAAGCTTTCTTT. It yields the protein CASTLQGNTEAFF.

J is TRBJ2-1 and V is TRBV9; 10 bases align to TRBD2. CDR3 length: 15 amino acids. Germline values: CDR1 SGDLS, CDR2 YYNGEE. The V gene end was trimmed by 0 bases and the J gene end by 10 bases; junction bases not matched to a gene: 7. The CDR3 region is CASSVVPSGGTEQFF. CDR3 bases: TGTGCCAGCAGCGTAGTGCCTAGCGGGGGCACCGAGCAGTTCTTC.

This chain joins TRBV29-1 and TRBJ1-4; 7 positions match TRBD1. The CDR3 spans 16 residues. The V gene end was trimmed by 2 bases and the J gene end by 8 bases; junction bases not matched to a gene: 14. Germline V gene lookup returns CDR1 SQVTM and CDR2 ANQGSEA. CDR3 nucleotides: TGCAGCGTTGAACCTCGTGCCGGGACAGAACCCGAAAAACTGTTTTTT. Protein sequence: CSVEPRAGTEPEKLFF.

The count of this clone is one. CDR3 in DNA: TGCGCCAGCAGCCAAGATTCTGTGAGATCCCCTGGAAACACCATATATTTT. Encoded protein: CASSQDSVRSPGNTIYF. The chain couples TRBV4-1 to TRBJ1-3, with D uncertain. Germline V gene sequence: CDR1 MGHRA, CDR2 YSYEKL. Trimming removed 0 bases at V and 2 bases at J, with 14 bases between. The CDR3 loop spans 17 amino acids.

The rearrangement links TRBV4-1 to TRBJ1-4; D gene uncertain. Trimming cost V 6 bases and J 6 bases, with 14 bases left between them. Per the germline V gene, CDR1 is MGHRA and CDR2 is YSYEKL. The length of the CDR3 is 14 residues. Here the CDR3 reads CASRPILRDEKLFF. As DNA, the CDR3 is TGCGCCAGCAGGCCTATTCTGAGGGATGAAAAACTGTTTTTT.

CDR3 nucleotide sequence: TGTGCCAGCTCACCTGGGACGGCTAGCTACGAGCAGTACTTC. This gives the protein CASSPGTASYEQYF. The J gene is TRBJ2-7, the V gene TRBV18; D may be TRBD1 or TRBD2 (5 bases each). CDR1 is KGHSH and CDR2 is LQKENI in the germline V gene. CDR3 length: 14 amino acids. Trimming pared 3 bases from V and 3 bases from J, leaving 12 bases between.

The chain links TRBV11-2 to TRBJ2-3, with D unclear. Trimming took 0 bases from V and 2 from J, leaving 9 bases between them. CDR3 length equals 15 residues. CDR1 and CDR2 (germline): SGHAT, FQNNGV. The CDR3 is CASSLDGIFTDTQYF. CDR3 coding DNA: TGTGCCAGCAGCTTAGACGGTATCTTCACAGATACGCAGTATTTT.

This sequence joins TRBV19 and TRBJ1-6; D possibly corresponds to TRBD1 (6 bases). The CDR3 length is 15 residues. The germline gives CDR1 LNHDA, CDR2 SQIVND (reference sequence). The V end lost 3 bases, the J end lost 0 bases, and 6 bases lay between the germline ends. CDR3 in amino acids: CASSMDSSYNSPLHF. In nucleotides, the CDR3 is TGTGCCAGTAGTATGGACAGCTCCTATAATTCACCCCTCCACTTT.

By sample share, this clone is medium-sized. The rearrangement links TRBV27 to TRBJ2-7; D perhaps matches TRBD1 (7 bases). The germline V gene encodes CDR1 MNHEY and CDR2 SMNVEV (reference sequence). This CDR3 is built from 14 residues. Trimming took 7 bases from V and 6 from J, leaving 19 bases between them. The CDR3 DNA reads as TGTGCCAGCACTCACTTCCCCCAGGGGGGCGAGCAGTACTTC. This sequence encodes CASTHFPQGGEQYF.

This chain connects TRBV7-9 to TRBJ2-1; 11 bases fit TRBD2. This CDR3 is built from 17 residues. With V trimmed by 5 bases and J by 7 bases, 13 bases remained unmatched. Germline loops: CDR1 SEHNR, CDR2 FQNEAQ (reference sequence). In DNA form, the CDR3 reads TGTGCCAGCAGCCATTTTAGCGGGGGGGCCCGGGAAAATGAGCAGTTCTTC. Its protein is CASSHFSGGARENEQFF.

The V call is TRBV10-3, the J call TRBJ1-2; no clear D. The CDR3 totals 15 residues. V was shortened by 6 bases and J by 3 bases, with 17 bases between the two germline ends. Germline V gene sequence: CDR1 ENHRY, CDR2 SYGVKD. Written as DNA, the CDR3 is TGTGCCATCAGAGCCCCAGAGGCCCCCTACTATGGCTACACCTTC. This encodes CAIRAPEAPYYGYTF.

The chain has TRBV2 and TRBJ2-1, with 8 bases lining up with TRBD1. There are 13 residues in the CDR3. The V gene end was trimmed by 4 bases and the J gene end by 7 bases; junction bases not matched to a gene: 3. Germline lookup yields CDR1 SNHLY and CDR2 FYNNEI. The CDR3 nucleotides are TGTGCCAGCAGTGGACAGGGGAGGAATGAGCAGTTCTTC. Amino acids: CASSGQGRNEQFF.

The chain employs TRBV5-4 and TRBJ1-2, with D possibly TRBD1 on 5 matching bases. Germline loops: CDR1 SGHNT, CDR2 YYREEE (reference sequence). V was clipped by 9 bases and J by 9 bases, with 24 bases between them. This CDR3 is 14 amino acids long. In DNA form, the CDR3 reads TGTGCCACCGCGTTCCGGGACTGGGGGGATAGCTACACCTTC. It specifies CATAFRDWGDSYTF. Full variable domain (rest looked up from reference TRBV5-4 and TRBJ1-2): ETGVTQSPTHLIKTRGQQVTLRCSSQSGHNTVSWYQQALGQGPQFIFQYYREEENGRGNFPPRFSGLQFPNYSSELNVNALELDDSALYLCATAFRDWGDSYTFGSGTRLTVV.

This chain connects TRBV6-5 to TRBJ1-2; no reliable D call. V was clipped by 11 bases and J by 0 bases, with 16 bases between them. CDR3 size: 14 residues. Germline assignment: CDR1 MNHEY and CDR2 SVGAGI. The CDR3 sequence is CAASEAATNYGYTF. The CDR3 DNA reads TGTGCCGCCTCGGAGGCGGCTACTAACTATGGCTACACCTTC.

The gene calls are TRBV12-5 and TRBJ2-1; D is unclear. V was pared by 4 bases and J by 6 bases, with 16 bases between. The CDR3 is made up of 15 amino acids. Germline V CDR1 and CDR2: LGHNT, FRNRAP. The CDR3 region has the DNA TGTGCTAGTGGTTCATCACTCGGACGCCCCAATGAGCAGTTCTTC. Translating gives CASGSSLGRPNEQFF.

CDR3: CASSGIRETEAFF. CDR3 in DNA: TGTGCCAGCAGCGGAATCAGGGAAACTGAAGCTTTCTTT. The gene calls are TRBV9 and TRBJ1-1; TRBD1 is a possible D gene (5 bases). Per germline, CDR1 SGDLS and CDR2 YYNGEE. The length of the CDR3 is 13 residues. V lost 3 bases and J 5 bases, leaving 11 bases between the germline ends.

The chain recombines TRBV14 with TRBJ2-7, with D hard to call. CDR3 length: 16 residues. V lost 0 bases and J lost 5, with 17 bases in between. Germline CDR1 is SGHDN and CDR2 is FVKESK. The CDR3 DNA is TGTGCCAGCAGCCAAGAACTGGGCACGGAAGGAAACGAGCAGTACTTC. This gives the protein CASSQELGTEGNEQYF.

The rearrangement uses TRBV5-6 and TRBJ1-2; D not resolved. This CDR3 is 12 amino acids long. From germline, CDR1 is SGHDT and CDR2 YYEEEE. Trimming left V 4 bases short and J 3 bases short, with 7 bases between. CDR3: CASSPGYYGYTF. In DNA form, the CDR3 reads TGTGCCAGCAGCCCGGGTTACTATGGCTACACCTTC.

The V gene is TRBV7-9, the J gene TRBJ2-7, with 10 nucleotides matching TRBD1. J lost 1 base, V lost 1 base, and 4 bases had no gene match. CDR1 and CDR2 from the germline V gene are SEHNR and FQNEAQ (reference sequence). The CDR3 is 16 amino acids. In nucleotides, the CDR3 is TGTGCCAGCAGCTTAGGAGGGACAGGGGAATCCTACGAGCAGTACTTC. The encoded protein is CASSLGGTGESYEQYF. Using reference TRBV7-9 and TRBJ2-7 for the parts outside the CDR3, the full variable domain is DTGVSQNPRHKITKRGQNVTFRCDPISEHNRLYWYRQTLGQGPEFLTYFQNEAQLEKSRLLSDRFSAERPKGSFSTLEIQRTEQGDSAMYLCASSLGGTGESYEQYFGPGTRLTVT.

The rearrangement joins TRBV4-3 to TRBJ1-2; D is possibly TRBD1 (6 bases). The CDR3 contains 14 residues. Germline-derived CDR1 and CDR2 are LGHNA and YSLEER. With 1 base removed from V and 7 bases from J, the gap between germline ends came to 13 bases. The CDR3 sequence is CASSQGGGRGGYTF. The CDR3 bases are TGCGCCAGCAGCCAAGGGGGGGGCAGGGGTGGCTACACCTTC.

This clone was recorded only once. This chain connects TRBV27 to TRBJ2-7, with D possibly TRBD2 on 6 matching bases. The CDR3 is made up of 16 amino acids. V lost 0 bases to trimming and J lost 0 bases, with 12 bases between them. Germline V gene data show CDR1 as MNHEY and CDR2 as SMNVEV (reference sequence). CDR3 DNA: TGTGCCAGCAGTTTATCGGGGCGGGGCGGCTCCTACGAGCAGTACTTC. It specifies CASSLSGRGGSYEQYF.